One sample yielded the 16 T cell receptor beta chains listed below, sequenced in a study of human T cells and chemical hapten exposure (dated by TCRdb to about 2021). The time point label of this sample denotes: pre-sensitization, week 0. Sample treatment or condition, as interpreted from the label and publication: therapeutic diphenylcyclopropenone sensitization with weekly scalp DPC. The method was RACE. The sequencer listed for this sample is NextSeq 500. TCRdb took the public reads, trimmed them with fastp at Q25, ran MiXCR for clone calling and kept in-frame beta chains. One record per CDR3 amino acid sequence lists the most common genes and DNA. A total of 60,000 to 70,000 distinct CDR3 sequences appear in this sample, approximately 10% of them only once. Roughly 5% of the sample lies in the top ten. Sequencing used whole blood, obtained in connection with sensitization to the hapten diphenylcyclopropenone (DPC). The receptors shown here come from a woman between 45 and 65 years old with alopecia areata. Some clones in this sample may be carry-over from other donors' samples.

This clonotype has a count of ten or more. The J gene is TRBJ2-1, the V gene TRBV7-6; 7 nucleotides match TRBD2. The germline V gene has CDR1 SGHVS and CDR2 FNYEAQ. The CDR3 spans 14 residues. V trimming: 1 base; J trimming: 15 bases; junction bases outside the gene matches: 12. The CDR3 DNA reads as TGTGCCAGCAGCTTAGGAGGAGCGGGACGACCCCTGTTCTTC. Its translation is CASSLGGAGRPLFF.

The chain has TRBV7-9 and TRBJ2-1; D remains unclear. Trimming left V 6 bases short and J 0 bases short, with 9 bases between. Germline CDR1 is SEHNR and CDR2 is FQNEAQ (reference sequence). The CDR3 is 14 amino acids. In nucleotides, the CDR3 is TGTGCCAGCAGGGATCCAAGCTCCTACAATGAGCAGTTCTTC. Protein sequence: CASRDPSSYNEQFF.

This clonotype came up a few times. The chain links TRBV7-9 to TRBJ1-4; perhaps TRBD1 as D (5 bases). Trimming shortened V by 4 bases and J by 3 bases, and 12 bases separated the two germline ends. This CDR3 has 15 amino acids. Germline assignment: CDR1 SEHNR and CDR2 FQNEAQ (reference sequence). The CDR3 reads CASSYPGLANEKLFF. The CDR3 nucleotides are TGTGCCAGCAGCTATCCGGGACTCGCTAATGAAAAACTGTTTTTT.

The rearrangement joins TRBV28 to TRBJ1-2, with D unresolved. Per the germline V gene, CDR1 is MDHEN and CDR2 is SYDVKM. With 10 bases removed from V and 2 bases from J, the gap between germline ends came to 11 bases. CDR3 size: 12 residues. The CDR3, as DNA: TGTGCCACGAGCCTCCTAAACTATGGCTACACCTTC. Its translation: CATSLLNYGYTF.

CDR3 in amino acids: CASSPSTNEKLFF. For the CDR3, the DNA is TGTGCCAGCAGCCCTAGCACAAATGAAAAACTGTTTTTT. The J gene is TRBJ1-4, the V gene TRBV4-2, with D unclear. In germline, CDR1 is LGHNA, CDR2 YNFKEQ. The V end was cut by 4 bases, the J end by 5 bases, with 8 bases between. This CDR3 spans 13 amino acids.

The chain links TRBV7-6 to TRBJ2-1; 8 bases agree with TRBD1. Germline V gene lookup returns CDR1 SGHVS and CDR2 FNYEAQ. The CDR3 extends over 14 amino acids. V lost 5 bases and J lost 7; bases outside the gene matches: 7. The CDR3 coding sequence is TGTGCCAGCAGCCGTCAGGGGGCAGGAAATGAGCAGTTCTTC. It translates to CASSRQGAGNEQFF.

This clonotype was counted at least ten times. The gene calls are TRBV3-1 and TRBJ2-1; 8 positions agree with TRBD2. Germline-derived CDR1 and CDR2 are LGHDT and YNNKEL (reference sequence). The CDR3 sequence is 14 residues long. J was trimmed by 5 bases and V by 6 bases; bases with no gene match: 6. The CDR3 nucleotides are TGTGCCAGCAGTCGCAGCGGGGGCCACAATGAGCAGTTCTTC. Translation gives CASSRSGGHNEQFF.

The table lists this clonotype with a few counts. The CDR3 loop reads CASSSPPGNIQYF. CDR3 in DNA: TGTGCCAGCAGTTCACCCCCGGGTAACATTCAGTACTTC. The rearrangement links TRBV28 to TRBJ2-4; D is ambiguous. Trimming shortened V by 4 bases and J by 7 bases, and 11 bases separated the two germline ends. Germline V gene sequence: CDR1 MDHEN, CDR2 SYDVKM. The CDR3 length is 13 residues.

The chain combines TRBV14 with TRBJ2-2; unclear D gene. This CDR3 is built from 15 residues. V lost 5 bases to trimming and J lost 0 bases, with 10 bases between them. Germline assignment: CDR1 SGHDN and CDR2 FVKESK. CDR3 sequence: CASSWTVSNTGELFF. The DNA of the CDR3 is TGTGCCAGCAGCTGGACGGTCTCGAACACCGGGGAGCTGTTTTTT.

This clonotype was seen repeatedly, ten times or more. As DNA, the CDR3 is TGTGCCACCAGCTCGAGGACAGGGGGAACCGGGGAGCTGTTTTTT. Encoded protein: CATSSRTGGTGELFF. The chain recombines TRBV15 with TRBJ2-2; 10 bases align to TRBD1. With V trimmed by 5 bases and J by 5 bases, 5 bases remained unmatched. CDR3 size: 15 residues. Per germline, CDR1 LNHNV and CDR2 YYDKDF (reference sequence).

This clonotype was picked up many times. The chain is built from TRBV7-9 and TRBJ2-1; TRBD1 might be the D (6 bases). The CDR3 is 15 amino acids. Germline assignment: CDR1 SEHNR and CDR2 FQNEAQ (reference sequence). Deletions cut 0 bases from V and 2 bases from J, with 8 bases between. This chain's CDR3 is CASSLAGAAYNEQFF. CDR3 nucleotide sequence: TGTGCCAGCAGCTTAGCGGGGGCCGCCTACAATGAGCAGTTCTTC. The complete variable domain, with remaining parts taken from reference TRBV7-9 and TRBJ2-1, reads DTGVSQNPRHKITKRGQNVTFRCDPISEHNRLYWYRQTLGQGPEFLTYFQNEAQLEKSRLLSDRFSAERPKGSFSTLEIQRTEQGDSAMYLCASSLAGAAYNEQFFGPGTRLTVL.

The chain links TRBV6-5 to TRBJ1-1; 8 bases line up with TRBD1. CDR1 and CDR2 (germline): MNHEY, SVGAGI. This CDR3 has 16 amino acids. V shed 6 bases, J shed 1 base, and the junction held 10 bases outside the gene matches. The CDR3 sequence is CASRPDRVRGNTEAFF. CDR3 DNA: TGTGCCAGCAGACCGGACAGGGTTAGGGGGAACACTGAAGCTTTCTTT.

This clonotype was detected many times. This chain uses TRBV20-1 with TRBJ2-7, with TRBD2 matching 9 bases. Germline lookup yields CDR1 DFQATT and CDR2 SNEGSKA (reference sequence). V trimming: 4 bases; J trimming: 5 bases; junction bases outside the gene matches: 12. The length of the CDR3 is 15 residues. The CDR3 region has the DNA TGCAGTGCTAAAGGGGGGATGCTAGCGGGGAACGAGCAGTACTTC. Its translation: CSAKGGMLAGNEQYF.

This chain connects TRBV27 to TRBJ1-5; D ambiguous. The CDR3 runs 15 residues. Germline CDR1 is MNHEY and CDR2 is SMNVEV (reference sequence). V lost 0 bases and J lost 4, with 10 bases in between. CDR3 region: CASSLSSQLNQPQHF. CDR3 sequence (DNA): TGTGCCAGCAGTTTATCGTCACAGTTGAATCAGCCCCAGCATTTT.

Ten or more counts support this clonotype. The chain links TRBV7-2 to TRBJ2-7; 13 bases agree with TRBD2. This CDR3 spans 16 amino acids. Germline CDR1 SGHTA, CDR2 FQGNSA. V shed 2 bases and J 2 bases; nucleotides not matched to a gene: 3. The CDR3 DNA reads as TGTGCCAGCAGCTTATACGGGACTAGCGGGGCCTACGAGCAGTACTTC. Translation gives CASSLYGTSGAYEQYF. Complete variable domain (other parts from reference TRBV7-2 and TRBJ2-7): GAGVSQSPSNKVTEKGKDVELRCDPISGHTALYWYRQSLGQGLEFLIYFQGNSAPDKSGLPSDRFSAERTGGSVSTLTIQRTQQEDSAVYLCASSLYGTSGAYEQYFGPGTRLTVT.

This chain uses TRBV7-2 with TRBJ2-7; D gene unclear. The CDR3 loop spans 12 amino acids. The V and J ends lost 2 bases and 4 bases respectively, with 6 bases between them. Germline V gene data show CDR1 as SGHTA and CDR2 as FQGNSA. In DNA form, the CDR3 reads TGTGCCAGCAGCTTAAAAGGGTACGAGCAGTACTTC. This translates into CASSLKGYEQYF.